Presented here are 18 T cell receptor beta chains from one specimen sequenced in a study of blood T cells in healthy people across ages. Together with a sample-barcoded 5' primer, a J-beta primer mix was included in a second PCR lasting about 7 to 11 cycles. TCRdb called the 5' RACE reads again in MiXCR, with one record for every CDR3 protein. The sample shows more than 450,000 distinct CDR3 sequences, about 27% of them seen only once. The data were also submitted as part of a second study, on T cells of mothers and their children.

The sample consisted of blood. The source of these receptors is a boy aged 2 to 10 in good health.

About this clonotype itself: The CDR3 carries no conserved terminal phenylalanine or tryptophan, so it likely arises from a read error. The chain joins TRBV9 to TRBJ1-1, with D unclear. The CDR3 contains 15 residues. V was shortened by 0 bases and J by 0 bases, with 9 bases between the two germline ends. The germline gives CDR1 SGDLS, CDR2 YYNGEE. CDR3 sequence reads: CASSVGGYMNTEAFS. The CDR3 DNA sequence: TGTGCCAGCAGCGTAGGCGGATACATGAACACTGAAGCTTTCTCC.

The chain carries TRBV7-8 and TRBJ2-5; D may match TRBD1 or TRBD2 (5 bases each). Germline-derived CDR1 and CDR2 are SGHVS and FQNEAQ. This CDR3 has 17 residues. V shed 5 bases and J shed 5 bases, with 24 bases lying between them. This CDR3 is CASSQRGRAKRLETQYF. CDR3 sequence (DNA): TGTGCCAGCAGCCAGAGGGGTAGGGCAAAGCGTTTGGAGACCCAGTACTTC.

This clonotype was seen more than once but under ten times. This chain connects TRBV7-2 to TRBJ2-5; 7 nucleotides align to TRBD1. The J call may be mistaken, given a closer DNA end match to TRBJ2-7. CDR1 is SGHTA, CDR2 FQGNSA, per germline. The CDR3 spans 13 residues. The CDR3 protein is CASSRDRIYEQYF. CDR3 nucleotides: TGTGCCAGCAGCCGGGACAGAATATACGAGCAGTACTTC.

This clonotype was recorded only once. J is TRBJ1-4 and V is TRBV7-9; D gene unclear. Germline V gives CDR1 SEHNR, CDR2 FQNEAQ (reference sequence). Trimming cost V 4 bases and J 8 bases, with 14 bases left between them. The CDR3 covers 14 residues. In DNA, the CDR3 is TGTGCCAGCAGCTCTTCACGGGGTGACGAAAAACTGTTTTTT. It specifies CASSSSRGDEKLFF.

This chain joins TRBV4-3 and TRBJ2-6; D is perhaps TRBD1 (5 bases). Trimming left V 2 bases short and J 0 bases short, with 11 bases between. The germline CDR1 and CDR2 sequences are LGHNA and YSLEER. The CDR3 length is 17 residues. CDR3 protein: CASSQYLQGSGANVLTF. CDR3 bases: TGCGCCAGCAGCCAATACCTCCAGGGCTCTGGGGCCAACGTCCTGACTTTC.

This clonotype was picked up many times. The chain is built from TRBV27 and TRBJ2-5; a weak D match, TRBD1 (6 bases). The last part of the DNA fits TRBJ2-7 better; the J call may be wrong. The CDR3 length is 12 residues. Germline loops: CDR1 MNHEY, CDR2 SMNVEV (reference sequence). The CDR3 region is CASSPGQYEQYF. The CDR3 nucleotides read TGTGCCAGCAGCCCCGGACAGTACGAGCAGTACTTC.

The gene calls are TRBV6-5 and TRBJ2-1; 11 bases line up with TRBD2. The CDR3 runs 16 residues. V dropped 4 bases and J dropped 7; count of bases not matched to a gene: 9. CDR1 is MNHEY, CDR2 SVGAGI, per germline. The CDR3 DNA reads TGTGCCAGCAGTTTCCCCGTACTAGCGGGGGTTAATGAGCAGTTCTTC. Amino acids: CASSFPVLAGVNEQFF.

In its sample, this clonotype was seen a few times. V gene TRBV6-2 or TRBV6-3 combines with J gene TRBJ1-2; TRBD1 matches 7 bases. This CDR3 contains 16 residues. Germline V gene lookup returns CDR1 MNHEY and CDR2 SVGEGT. V shed 0 bases, J shed 6 bases, and the junction held 10 bases outside the gene matches. The chain's CDR3 is CASSYSGETGDDGYTF. The CDR3 DNA sequence: TGTGCCAGCAGTTACTCAGGCGAAACAGGGGATGATGGCTACACCTTC.

This clonotype has just a few counts. The chain employs TRBV10-3 and TRBJ2-3; no reliable D call. CDR1 is ENHRY, CDR2 SYGVKD, per germline. The CDR3 sequence is 12 residues long. Trimming left V 10 bases short and J 0 bases short, with 8 bases between. CDR3: CATSDSTDTQYF. CDR3 nucleotide sequence: TGTGCCACCTCGGACAGCACAGATACGCAGTATTTT.

The chain carries TRBV5-1 and TRBJ2-3, with TRBD2 matching over 10 bases. CDR1 is SGHRS and CDR2 is YFSETQ in the germline V gene. The CDR3 runs to 15 residues. J lost 3 bases, V lost 3 bases, and 4 bases had no gene match. CDR3 sequence: CASSSGLAKTDTQYF. DNA for the CDR3: TGCGCCAGCAGCTCGGGACTAGCGAAGACAGATACGCAGTATTTT.

This clonotype was recorded a few times. V is TRBV7-2 and J is TRBJ2-7; tentative D call: TRBD1 (5 bases). Germline-derived CDR1 and CDR2 are SGHTA and FQGNSA. CDR3 size: 15 residues. V dropped 1 base and J dropped 7 bases, with 17 bases sitting between them. CDR3 protein: CASSLVQGRSIEQYF. The CDR3 nucleotides read TGTGCCAGCAGCTTAGTCCAGGGCCGCTCTATAGAGCAGTACTTC.

There are a few counts of this clonotype. The CDR3 DNA is TGTGCCATCAGTGAACGACAGTATAGCAATCAGCCCCAGCATTTT. Its protein is CAISERQYSNQPQHF. The chain carries TRBV10-3 and TRBJ1-5; D is possibly TRBD1 (5 bases). Germline assignment: CDR1 ENHRY and CDR2 SYGVKD. Trimming pared 3 bases from V and 0 bases from J, leaving 9 bases between. The length of the CDR3 is 15 residues.

The chain links TRBV7-9 to TRBJ2-1; D is unresolved. Germline-derived CDR1 and CDR2 are SEHNR and FQNEAQ (reference sequence). V was trimmed by 4 bases and J by 4 bases, leaving 8 bases between them. This CDR3 has 13 amino acids. Here the CDR3 DNA reads TGTGCCAGCAGCTCGGACGTTTACAATGAGCAGTTCTTC. Translation: CASSSDVYNEQFF.

V is TRBV12-3 or TRBV12-4 and J is TRBJ2-1; D is perhaps TRBD2 (6 bases). V was shortened by 7 bases and J by 12 bases, with 19 bases between the two germline ends. The CDR3 covers 13 residues. In nucleotides, the CDR3 is TGTGCCAGCATTACAATCGGGACTTACGGGCAGTTCTTC. Translation gives CASITIGTYGQFF.

The V and J genes are TRBV6-6 and TRBJ2-7, with a tentative D call TRBD2 (6 bases). Looked up from germline, CDR1 is MNHNY and CDR2 is SVGAGI (reference sequence). The CDR3 covers 14 residues. Trimming took 7 bases from V and 2 from J, leaving 15 bases between them. The CDR3 region has the DNA TGTGCCAGCATTACCAGTACGGGGGCCTACGAGCAGTACTTC. It is translated as CASITSTGAYEQYF.

The chain is built from TRBV28 and TRBJ2-1, with 14 bases aligning to TRBD2. CDR1 is MDHEN and CDR2 is SYDVKM in the germline V gene. V dropped 1 base and J dropped 0; count of bases not matched to a gene: 11. CDR3 length: 21 residues. Written as DNA, the CDR3 is TGTGCCAGCAGTTTATTCTATTCTTGGACTAGCGGGGGGAACTCCTACAATGAGCAGTTCTTC. It codes for CASSLFYSWTSGGNSYNEQFF.

This clonotype was seen ten or more times. The chain has TRBV18 and TRBJ2-4; D is unclear. CDR3 length: 14 residues. V gave up 2 bases and J gave up 0 bases, with 5 bases separating them. The V gene's germline CDR1 is KGHSH and CDR2 LQKENI. CDR3 coding DNA: TGTGCCAGCTCACCAATTCTAGCCAAAAACATTCAGTACTTC. This sequence encodes CASSPILAKNIQYF.

This chain joins TRBV14 and TRBJ2-5, with 8 bases aligning to TRBD1. The J call may be faulty, since TRBJ2-1 better matches the DNA end. CDR3 length: 15 residues. CDR1 is SGHDN, CDR2 FVKESK, per germline. The CDR3: CASSHTTGGYNEQFF. CDR3 bases: TGTGCCAGCAGCCATACAACAGGGGGATACAATGAGCAGTTCTTC.